These 13 T cell receptor beta chains originate from one sample sequenced in a study of glioma-infiltrating T cells after dendritic cell vaccination (dated by TCRdb to 2016 to 2017). Libraries were constructed by the immunoSEQ multiplex PCR assay. In TCRdb, the immuneACCESS table is reduced to in-frame sequences with V and J assigned. These tables do not hold every clone; where another copy was compared, an unresolved V gene accounts for under half, and the others remain unexplained. The sample table records about 64,000 clones; 75% to 85% of these occur just once. The top ten hold over 8.5% of the sample. The source material was blood, sampled before dendritic cell vaccination. These receptors all stem from a human donor with glioblastoma.

The chain joins TRBV29-1 to TRBJ1-2, with D possibly TRBD1 on 5 matching bases. CDR1 is SQVTM and CDR2 is ANQGSEA in the germline V gene. Trimming took off 6 bases at V and 4 bases at J, with 12 bases between the two ends. The CDR3 has 12 residues. The CDR3 spells CSVASGGYGYTF. For the CDR3, the DNA is TGCAGCGTCGCTTCCGGGGGCTATGGCTACACCTTC.

V and J are TRBV27 and TRBJ1-1; 8 bases match TRBD1. The CDR3 totals 13 residues. Germline V gives CDR1 MNHEY, CDR2 SMNVEV (reference sequence). Germline trimming cut 6 bases from V and 5 bases from J; bases unmatched to any gene: 5. The CDR3 protein is CASSRGRDTEAFF. CDR3 in DNA: TGTGCCAGCAGCAGGGGGCGAGATACTGAAGCTTTCTTT.

This chain uses TRBV2 with TRBJ2-5, with TRBD2 as a possible D gene (5 bases). V lost 3 bases to trimming and J lost 5 bases, with 13 bases between them. The CDR3 runs 14 residues. CDR1 is SNHLY and CDR2 is FYNNEI in the germline V gene. CDR3 region: CASSDGVGLETQYF. CDR3 DNA sequence: TGTGCCAGCAGTGACGGGGTGGGCTTGGAGACCCAGTACTTC.

The V call is TRBV19, the J call TRBJ2-7, with TRBD1 matching over 7 bases. The CDR3 length is 14 residues. Germline V gene data show CDR1 as LNHDA and CDR2 as SQIVND (reference sequence). With 5 bases clipped from V and 2 bases from J, the junction kept 6 bases outside the gene matches. Here the CDR3 reads CASSPRTGPYEQYF. CDR3 coding DNA: TGTGCCAGTAGTCCCCGGACAGGCCCCTACGAGCAGTACTTC.

This rearrangement joins TRBV9 to TRBJ1-2; perhaps TRBD1 as D (6 bases). The germline V gene encodes CDR1 SGDLS and CDR2 YYNGEE. CDR3 length: 16 residues. Trimming removed 3 bases at V and 7 bases at J, with 22 bases between. The CDR3 loop reads CASSGFSRGALLGYTF. In DNA, the CDR3 is TGTGCCAGCAGCGGGTTTTCCCGGGGGGCGCTTCTTGGCTACACCTTC.

The chain is built from TRBV11-2 and TRBJ1-1; D is undetermined. The V and J ends lost 6 bases and 2 bases respectively, with 16 bases between them. Germline loops: CDR1 SGHAT, CDR2 FQNNGV. There are 15 residues in the CDR3. CDR3 in DNA: TGTGCCAGCAGACTACCTGGCGGGATTAACACTGAAGCTTTCTTT. Its protein product is CASRLPGGINTEAFF.

This sequence joins TRBV19 and TRBJ1-5; D is unclear. The CDR3 has 11 amino acids. Germline CDR1 and CDR2: LNHDA and SQIVND (reference sequence). Trimming pared 1 base from V and 11 bases from J, leaving 6 bases between. The DNA for the CDR3 is TGTGCCAGTAGTATAGGGCATACCCAGCATTTT. Its translation: CASSIGHTQHF.

This chain links TRBV5-4 with TRBJ1-5, with 7 bases lining up with TRBD1. The V and J ends lost 5 bases and 2 bases, in that order; junction bases with no gene match: 4. This CDR3 has 14 residues. Germline lookup yields CDR1 SGHNT and CDR2 YYREEE (reference sequence). DNA for the CDR3: TGTGCCAGCAGTTACGGGACAGGCAATCAGCCCCAGCATTTT. It is translated as CASSYGTGNQPQHF.

The chain employs TRBV5-4 and TRBJ1-5; 8 bases agree with TRBD1. The germline gives CDR1 SGHNT, CDR2 YYREEE (reference sequence). The CDR3 has 16 amino acids. Trimming took 0 bases from V and 0 from J; bases not matched to a gene: 2. CDR3 sequence (DNA): TGTGCCAGCAGCTTGGGGGGACAGGCTAGCAATCAGCCCCAGCATTTT. This translates into CASSLGGQASNQPQHF.

The chain is built from TRBV27 and TRBJ2-3; 13 positions agree with TRBD2. Germline CDR1 is MNHEY and CDR2 is SMNVEV (reference sequence). V was clipped by 6 bases and J by 3 bases; unmatched bases: 12. This CDR3 spans 18 amino acids. The CDR3 here is CASSITSGGAIETDTQYF. DNA for the CDR3: TGTGCCAGCAGCATTACTAGCGGGGGGGCCATTGAGACAGATACGCAGTATTTT.

This clone was counted between two and nine times. V gene TRBV19 combines with J gene TRBJ1-2; 12 bases line up with TRBD1. This CDR3 spans 15 amino acids. Trimming took 5 bases from V and 4 from J; bases not matched to a gene: 5. From germline, CDR1 is LNHDA and CDR2 SQIVND (reference sequence). CDR3 loop: CASSRDRGRIYGYTF. The CDR3 DNA is TGTGCCAGTAGTCGGGACAGGGGGCGGATCTATGGCTACACCTTC.

The V call is TRBV5-1, the J call TRBJ1-1; D may be TRBD1 (6 bases). CDR3 length: 14 amino acids. Germline V lookup: CDR1 SGHRS, CDR2 YFSETQ. The V gene lost 4 bases and the J gene lost 2 bases, with 12 bases spanning the gap. This CDR3 reads CASSLPDRNTEAFF. The CDR3 bases are TGCGCCAGCAGCCTACCGGACAGAAACACTGAAGCTTTCTTT.

Worth noting for this clone: The same CDR3 is also encoded by other DNA sequences in this sample. This chain uses TRBV2 with TRBJ1-2, with D hard to call. CDR3 length equals 11 residues. Per germline, CDR1 SNHLY and CDR2 FYNNEI. Trimming pared 8 bases from V and 2 bases from J, leaving 6 bases between. As DNA, the CDR3 is TGTGCCAGCGGGCAGAACTATGGCTACACCTTC. Protein: CASGQNYGYTF.